The clone carrying this T cell receptor beta chain came up a few times. Its target is not known. This entry comes from a study of vaccination and CD4 T cells after COVID-19. Cultured CD4+ T-cell DNA underwent Oncomine TCR Beta short-read sequencing. TCRdb used MiXCR to reprocess the PCR reads, holding one entry per CDR3 protein. The table includes about 10,000 distinct CDR3 sequences, roughly 50% detected once. This CDR3 is built from 13 residues. CDR1 and CDR2 from the germline V gene are GTSNPN and SVGIG (reference sequence). The V gene lost 4 bases and the J gene lost 0 bases, with 9 bases spanning the gap. The treatment: approximately 9-day PBMC culture with coronavirus spike peptide pools or control peptides (ViraFEST assay).

Sequenced: CD4+ T cells from blood, cultured in vitro. This clonotype originated in a human donor who had recovered from COVID-19. The genes are TRBV30 and TRBJ1-1; D gene ambiguous. The CDR3 protein is CAWKEGMNTEAFF. DNA of the CDR3: TGTGCCTGGAAGGAGGGTATGAACACTGAAGCTTTCTTT.